This T cell receptor beta chain was identified during a study of cytomegalovirus exposure and HLA in healthy donors. Turning to the study itself: A subsequent analysis stated that the roughly 130 validation repertoires were run on the same platform as the approximately 700 first-cohort repertoires.

Trimming removed 6 bases from V and 0 bases from J, with 8 bases in between. Germline-derived CDR1 and CDR2 are MNHEY and SVGAGI. This CDR3 contains 13 residues. Of note for this clone: The antigen remains unidentified.

Overall study results and limits: Some TCR beta chains (about 170 of them) were listed as cytomegalovirus-associated. Most TCR sequences proved rare, with some public TCRs found in many donors. Three chains tied to CMV proved CMV antigen-specific in vitro.

The table came from immunoSEQ multiplex PCR; TCRdb's copy has only in-frame clones and leaves some out. The data contain 150,000 to 180,000 clones, about 88% of them singletons. The sequence came from a man between 18 and 35 years old in good health and CMV-seropositive. Specimen: PBMCs. The V call is TRBV6-5, the J call TRBJ1-2; possible D gene TRBD1, 5 bases. The CDR3 sequence is CASRRQTNYGYTF. The CDR3 bases are TGTGCCAGCAGAAGACAGACTAACTATGGCTACACCTTC.